A selection of T cell receptor beta chains follows, all from one sample in a study of blood T cell repertoires in COVID-19. Data came from immunoSEQ multiplex PCR; TCRdb stores just in-frame clones and leaves some out. The data contain under 300,000 clones, around four fifths of them singletons. Sequences were obtained from peripheral blood. The receptors shown here come from a woman between 55 and 75 years old with active or convalescent COVID-19. Both conserved end residues are part of each CDR3. The D gene is left open where the match is weak. Clone size, where shown, is once, few, many, or a class for clones that have expanded.

cdr3_aa: CASSQVGLAGGTDTQYF; cdr3_nt: TGCGCCAGCAGCCAAGTAGGGCTAGCGGGAGGCACAGATACGCAGTATTTT; v_call: TRBV4-1; clone_size: -; d_call: TRBD2; j_call: TRBJ2-3
cdr3_aa: CASSLESQPQHF; cdr3_nt: TGTGCCAGCAGCTTAGAGAGTCAGCCCCAGCATTTT; v_call: TRBV7-9; clone_size: -; d_call: -; j_call: TRBJ1-5
cdr3_aa: CASRSGGNRGYTF; cdr3_nt: TGTGCCAGTAGGAGTGGAGGGAATCGCGGCTACACCTTC; v_call: TRBV19; clone_size: -; d_call: -; j_call: TRBJ1-2
cdr3_aa: CASSQRTSDSPLHF; cdr3_nt: TGTGCCAGCAGTCAGAGGACAAGCGATTCACCCCTCCACTTT; v_call: TRBV2; clone_size: -; d_call: -; j_call: TRBJ1-6
cdr3_aa: CASLGSDPVPTEAFF; cdr3_nt: TGTGCCAGCCTCGGGTCCGACCCAGTTCCCACTGAAGCTTTCTTT; v_call: TRBV6-6; clone_size: -; d_call: -; j_call: TRBJ1-1
cdr3_aa: CASRATSGNEQFF; cdr3_nt: TGCGCCAGCAGAGCGACTAGCGGCAATGAGCAGTTCTTC; v_call: TRBV5-1; clone_size: -; d_call: TRBD2; j_call: TRBJ2-1
cdr3_aa: CASSLGQVVTGELFF; cdr3_nt: TGTGCCAGCAGTCTCGGACAGGTTGTCACCGGGGAGCTGTTTTTT; v_call: TRBV2; clone_size: -; d_call: TRBD1; j_call: TRBJ2-2
cdr3_aa: CASSPRGGRNTIYF; cdr3_nt: TGCGCCAGCAGCCCTCGGGGAGGGAGAAACACCATATATTTT; v_call: TRBV4-1; clone_size: -; d_call: -; j_call: TRBJ1-3
cdr3_aa: CASSSSGGYNEQFF; cdr3_nt: TGTGCCAGCAGCTCTAGCGGGGGGTACAATGAGCAGTTCTTC; v_call: TRBV7-2; clone_size: -; d_call: TRBD2; j_call: TRBJ2-1
cdr3_aa: CSASGRINQPQHF; cdr3_nt: TGCAGTGCTAGTGGCAGAATCAATCAGCCCCAGCATTTT; v_call: TRBV20-1; clone_size: -; d_call: -; j_call: TRBJ1-5
cdr3_aa: CASSPGYPDTQYF; cdr3_nt: TGTGCCAGCAGTCCAGGGTATCCAGATACGCAGTATTTT; v_call: TRBV2; clone_size: -; d_call: -; j_call: TRBJ2-3
cdr3_aa: CASSLRQGYTEAFF; cdr3_nt: TGTGCCAGCAGCTTACGACAGGGTTACACTGAAGCTTTCTTT; v_call: TRBV21-1; clone_size: -; d_call: -; j_call: TRBJ1-1
cdr3_aa: CASSPPDRNQPQHF; cdr3_nt: TGTGCCAGCAGTCCCCCGGACAGAAATCAGCCCCAGCATTTT; v_call: TRBV28; clone_size: -; d_call: -; j_call: TRBJ1-5
cdr3_aa: CASSGFDEQYF; cdr3_nt: TGTGCCAGCAGTGGTTTCGACGAGCAGTACTTC; v_call: TRBV2; clone_size: -; d_call: -; j_call: TRBJ2-7
cdr3_aa: CASSPRGDTEAFF; cdr3_nt: TGTGCCAGCAGCCCCAGGGGGGACACTGAAGCTTTCTTT; v_call: TRBV3-1/TRBV3-2; clone_size: few; d_call: TRBD1; j_call: TRBJ1-1
cdr3_aa: CASRGQGEAPLHF; cdr3_nt: TGTGCCAGCAGGGGACAGGGCGAAGCACCCCTCCACTTT; v_call: TRBV9; clone_size: -; d_call: TRBD1; j_call: TRBJ1-6
cdr3_aa: CASSRPQNAGELFF; cdr3_nt: TGTGCCAGCAGCCGTCCCCAGAACGCCGGGGAGCTGTTTTTT; v_call: TRBV4-2; clone_size: few; d_call: -; j_call: TRBJ2-2
cdr3_aa: CAWSVRGSLNYGYTF; cdr3_nt: TGTGCCTGGAGTGTAAGGGGTTCACTCAACTATGGCTACACCTTC; v_call: TRBV30; clone_size: -; d_call: -; j_call: TRBJ1-2
cdr3_aa: CASSLRGNTEAFF; cdr3_nt: TGTGCCAGCAGTTTACGCGGAAACACTGAAGCTTTCTTT; v_call: TRBV27; clone_size: -; d_call: -; j_call: TRBJ1-1
cdr3_aa: CASSNSGGTNEKLFF; cdr3_nt: TGTGCCAGCAGCAACTCAGGGGGCACTAATGAAAAACTGTTTTTT; v_call: TRBV5-5; clone_size: -; d_call: TRBD1; j_call: TRBJ1-4
cdr3_aa: CASSPNGLRGSSYNEQFF; cdr3_nt: TGCGCCAGCAGCCCGAACGGGTTGCGGGGGAGCTCCTACAATGAGCAGTTCTTC; v_call: TRBV5-1; clone_size: -; d_call: TRBD2; j_call: TRBJ2-1
cdr3_aa: CASSLVVSSYNSPLHF; cdr3_nt: TGTGCCAGCAGCTTGGTCGTGAGCTCCTATAATTCACCCCTCCACTTT; v_call: TRBV5-5; clone_size: -; d_call: -; j_call: TRBJ1-6
cdr3_aa: CASSEAAGGSASGVNTGELFF; cdr3_nt: TGTGCCAGCAGTGAAGCCGCAGGGGGAAGCGCTAGCGGGGTGAACACCGGGGAGCTGTTTTTT; v_call: TRBV2; clone_size: -; d_call: TRBD2; j_call: TRBJ2-2
cdr3_aa: CASSQDRDSYYGYTF; cdr3_nt: TGTGCCAGCAGCCAAGATCGGGACAGCTACTATGGCTACACCTTC; v_call: TRBV3-1/TRBV3-2; clone_size: -; d_call: TRBD1; j_call: TRBJ1-2
cdr3_aa: CASSLTGSSYEQYF; cdr3_nt: TGCGCCAGCAGCTTGACAGGGAGCTCCTACGAGCAGTACTTC; v_call: TRBV5-1; clone_size: -; d_call: -; j_call: TRBJ2-7
cdr3_aa: CASSAMHGGWNIQYF; cdr3_nt: TGTGCCAGTAGTGCTATGCATGGGGGCTGGAACATTCAGTACTTC; v_call: TRBV19; clone_size: -; d_call: -; j_call: TRBJ2-4
cdr3_aa: CASSQQNLAGQETQYF; cdr3_nt: TGTGCCAGCAGCCAGCAAAACCTAGCGGGCCAGGAGACCCAGTACTTC; v_call: TRBV4-2; clone_size: once; d_call: TRBD2; j_call: TRBJ2-5
cdr3_aa: CASSTVGNQPQHF; cdr3_nt: TGTGCCAGCAGTACGGTGGGCAATCAGCCCCAGCATTTT; v_call: TRBV2; clone_size: -; d_call: -; j_call: TRBJ1-5
cdr3_aa: CASSLPPTGTYGYTF; cdr3_nt: TGTGCCAGCAGTCTCCCCCCGACAGGGACCTATGGCTACACCTTC; v_call: TRBV28; clone_size: -; d_call: TRBD1; j_call: TRBJ1-2
cdr3_aa: CASSPRSSGGAADGTDTQYF; cdr3_nt: TGTGCCAGCTCACCGAGGAGCAGCGGGGGGGCCGCCGATGGCACAGATACGCAGTATTTT; v_call: TRBV18; clone_size: -; d_call: TRBD2; j_call: TRBJ2-3
cdr3_aa: CASSLGDKTNEKLFF; cdr3_nt: TGCGCCAGCAGCTTGGGGGACAAAACTAATGAAAAACTGTTTTTT; v_call: TRBV5-1; clone_size: -; d_call: -; j_call: TRBJ1-4
cdr3_aa: CASSVAQGNTEAFF; cdr3_nt: TGTGCCAGCAGCGTGGCGCAGGGAAACACTGAAGCTTTCTTT; v_call: TRBV9; clone_size: many; d_call: -; j_call: TRBJ1-1
cdr3_aa: CASSPSGLAGDGEQYF; cdr3_nt: TGTGCCAGCAGTCCTAGTGGACTAGCGGGAGATGGCGAGCAGTACTTC; v_call: TRBV7-3; clone_size: once; d_call: TRBD2; j_call: TRBJ2-7
cdr3_aa: CASSSGTGTSYEQYF; cdr3_nt: TGTGCCAGCAGTTCCGGGACAGGGACCTCCTACGAGCAGTACTTC; v_call: TRBV2; clone_size: -; d_call: TRBD1; j_call: TRBJ2-7
cdr3_aa: CASSEATHRQEYF; cdr3_nt: TGTGCCAGCAGTGAAGCGACCCACAGGCAGGAGTACTTC; v_call: TRBV6-1; clone_size: -; d_call: -; j_call: TRBJ2-7
cdr3_aa: CASSPGGGDTNEKLFF; cdr3_nt: TGTGCCAGCAGCCCAGGGGGTGGAGACACAAATGAAAAACTGTTTTTT; v_call: TRBV7-9; clone_size: -; d_call: TRBD1; j_call: TRBJ1-4
cdr3_aa: CASSIDNYLPLDEQFF; cdr3_nt: TGTGCCAGTAGTATAGATAACTACCTTCCCCTGGATGAGCAGTTCTTC; v_call: TRBV19; clone_size: -; d_call: -; j_call: TRBJ2-1
cdr3_aa: CASSILPTDTQYF; cdr3_nt: TGTGCCAGTAGTATCCTACCCACAGATACGCAGTATTTT; v_call: TRBV19; clone_size: -; d_call: -; j_call: TRBJ2-3
cdr3_aa: CASSSRLGGLGGSSYNEQFF; cdr3_nt: TGTGCCAGCAGCTCCCGACTGGGAGGCTTAGGAGGGAGCTCCTACAATGAGCAGTTCTTC; v_call: TRBV6-6; clone_size: -; d_call: -; j_call: TRBJ2-1
cdr3_aa: CASSERAGGYEQYF; cdr3_nt: TGTGCCAGCAGTGAAAGGGCTGGGGGGTACGAGCAGTACTTC; v_call: TRBV6-1; clone_size: once; d_call: -; j_call: TRBJ2-7
cdr3_aa: CASSVYSNEQFF; cdr3_nt: TGTGCCAGCAGCGTGTATAGCAATGAGCAGTTCTTC; v_call: TRBV5-4; clone_size: few; d_call: -; j_call: TRBJ2-1
cdr3_aa: CASGTGIGNTIYF; cdr3_nt: TGTGCCAGCGGGACAGGGATAGGAAACACCATATATTTT; v_call: TRBV28; clone_size: -; d_call: TRBD1; j_call: TRBJ1-3
cdr3_aa: CASSMNGRSTNEKLFF; cdr3_nt: TGTGCCAGTAGTATGAACGGGAGATCAACTAATGAAAAACTGTTTTTT; v_call: TRBV19; clone_size: once; d_call: -; j_call: TRBJ1-4
cdr3_aa: CASSARLQNTGELFF; cdr3_nt: TGTGCCAGCAGCGCCCGACTACAGAACACCGGGGAGCTGTTTTTT; v_call: TRBV11-3; clone_size: -; d_call: -; j_call: TRBJ2-2